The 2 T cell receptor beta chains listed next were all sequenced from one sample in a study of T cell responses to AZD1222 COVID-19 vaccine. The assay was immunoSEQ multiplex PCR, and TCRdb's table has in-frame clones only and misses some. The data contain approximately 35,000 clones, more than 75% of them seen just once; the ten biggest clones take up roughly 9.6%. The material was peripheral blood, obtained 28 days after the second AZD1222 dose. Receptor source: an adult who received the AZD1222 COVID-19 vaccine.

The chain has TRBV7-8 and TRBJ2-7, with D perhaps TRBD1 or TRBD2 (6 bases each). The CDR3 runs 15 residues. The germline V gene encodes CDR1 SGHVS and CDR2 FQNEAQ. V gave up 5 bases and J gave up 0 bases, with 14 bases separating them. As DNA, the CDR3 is TGTGCCAGCAGCCGAGACGGGGGACACTCCTACGAGCAGTACTTC. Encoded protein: CASSRDGGHSYEQYF.

Here the CDR3 reads CASTPQGAIGELFF. The CDR3 DNA sequence: TGTGCCAGCACCCCACAGGGGGCCATCGGGGAGCTGTTTTTT. The rearrangement joins TRBV27 to TRBJ2-2; 9 bases are a match to TRBD1. This CDR3 has 14 residues. CDR1 and CDR2 (germline): MNHEY, SMNVEV (reference sequence). V was clipped by 7 bases and J by 7 bases; unmatched bases: 7.